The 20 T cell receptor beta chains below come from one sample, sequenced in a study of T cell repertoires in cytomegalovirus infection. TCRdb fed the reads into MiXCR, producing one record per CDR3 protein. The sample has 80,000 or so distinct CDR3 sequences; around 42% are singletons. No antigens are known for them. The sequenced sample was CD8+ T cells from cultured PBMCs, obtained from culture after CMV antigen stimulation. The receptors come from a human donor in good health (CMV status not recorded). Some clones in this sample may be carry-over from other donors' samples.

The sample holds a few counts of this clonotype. CDR3 sequence reads: CASSQPRGSTNTEAFF. CDR3 coding DNA: TGCGCCAGCAGCCAACCCAGGGGGAGTACGAACACTGAAGCTTTCTTT. This chain connects TRBV4-1 to TRBJ1-1; 7 bases line up with TRBD1. V shed 2 bases and J 1 base; nucleotides not matched to a gene: 7. In germline, CDR1 is MGHRA, CDR2 YSYEKL. This CDR3 is 16 amino acids long.

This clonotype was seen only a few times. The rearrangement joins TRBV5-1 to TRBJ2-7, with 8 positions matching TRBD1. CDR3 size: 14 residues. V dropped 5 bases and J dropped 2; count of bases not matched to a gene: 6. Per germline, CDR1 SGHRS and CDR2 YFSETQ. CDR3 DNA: TGCGCCAGCAGTCAGACAGGGGACCCCTACGAGCAGTACTTC. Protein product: CASSQTGDPYEQYF.

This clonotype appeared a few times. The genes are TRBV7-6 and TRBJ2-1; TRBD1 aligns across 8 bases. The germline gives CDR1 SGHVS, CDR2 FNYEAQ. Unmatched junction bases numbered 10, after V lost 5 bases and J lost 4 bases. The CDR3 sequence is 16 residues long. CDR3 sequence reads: CASSPGTGDRYNEQFF. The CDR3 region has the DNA TGTGCCAGCAGCCCCGGGACAGGCGACCGATACAATGAGCAGTTCTTC. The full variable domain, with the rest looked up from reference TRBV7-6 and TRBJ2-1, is GAGVSQSPRYKVTKRGQDVALRCDPISGHVSLYWYRQALGQGPEFLTYFNYEAQQDKSGLPNDRFSAERPEGSISTLTIQRTEQRDSAMYRCASSPGTGDRYNEQFFGPGTRLTVL.

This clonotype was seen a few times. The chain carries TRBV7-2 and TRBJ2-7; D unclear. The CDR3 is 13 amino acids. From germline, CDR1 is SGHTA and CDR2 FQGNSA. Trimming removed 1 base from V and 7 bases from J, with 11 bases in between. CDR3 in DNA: TGTGCCAGCAGCTTAGGGTATCCGTGGGAGCAGTACTTC. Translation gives CASSLGYPWEQYF.

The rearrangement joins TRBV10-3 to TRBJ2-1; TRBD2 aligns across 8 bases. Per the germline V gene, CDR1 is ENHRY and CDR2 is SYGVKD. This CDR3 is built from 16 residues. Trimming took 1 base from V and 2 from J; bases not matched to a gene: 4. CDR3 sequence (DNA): TGTGCCATCAGTGAGTTCGGGGGGGTAACCTACAATGAGCAGTTCTTC. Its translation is CAISEFGGVTYNEQFF.

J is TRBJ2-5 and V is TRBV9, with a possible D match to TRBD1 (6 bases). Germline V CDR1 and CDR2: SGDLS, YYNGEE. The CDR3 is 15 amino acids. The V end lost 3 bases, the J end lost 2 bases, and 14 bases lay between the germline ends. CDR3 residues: CASSAGSGTQETQYF. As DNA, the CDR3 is TGTGCCAGCAGCGCAGGGTCCGGGACACAAGAGACCCAGTACTTC.

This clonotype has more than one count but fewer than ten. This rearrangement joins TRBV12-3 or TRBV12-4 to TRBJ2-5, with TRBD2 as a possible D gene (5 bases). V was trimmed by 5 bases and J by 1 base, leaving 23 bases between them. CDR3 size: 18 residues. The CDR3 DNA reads TGTGCCAGCAGTCCTAGAGGAGGAATTCTGGGCCCCCAAGAGACCCAGTACTTC. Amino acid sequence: CASSPRGGILGPQETQYF.

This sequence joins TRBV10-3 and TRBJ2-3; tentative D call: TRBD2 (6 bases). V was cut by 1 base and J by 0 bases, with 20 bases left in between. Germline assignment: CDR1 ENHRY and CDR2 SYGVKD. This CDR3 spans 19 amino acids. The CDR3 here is CAISEFVLSGPTSTDTQYF. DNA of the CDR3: TGTGCCATCAGTGAGTTCGTGCTAAGCGGGCCTACTAGCACAGATACGCAGTATTTT.

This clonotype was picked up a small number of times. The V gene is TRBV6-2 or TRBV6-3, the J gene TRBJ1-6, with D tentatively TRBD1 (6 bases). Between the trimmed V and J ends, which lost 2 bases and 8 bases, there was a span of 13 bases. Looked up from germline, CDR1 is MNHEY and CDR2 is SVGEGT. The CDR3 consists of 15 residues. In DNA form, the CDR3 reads TGTGCCAGCAGTTACGGAGCAGGGGCGTATTCACCCCTCCACTTT. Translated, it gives CASSYGAGAYSPLHF.

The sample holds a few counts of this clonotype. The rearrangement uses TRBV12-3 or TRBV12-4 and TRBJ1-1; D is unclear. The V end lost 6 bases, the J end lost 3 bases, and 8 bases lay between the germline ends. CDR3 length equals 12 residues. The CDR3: CASRAGYTEAFF. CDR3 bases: TGTGCCAGCAGGGCAGGTTACACTGAAGCTTTCTTT.

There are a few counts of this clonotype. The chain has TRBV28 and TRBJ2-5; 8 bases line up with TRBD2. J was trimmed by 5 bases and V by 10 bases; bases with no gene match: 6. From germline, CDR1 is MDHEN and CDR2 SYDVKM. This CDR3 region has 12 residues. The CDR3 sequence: CATREGSETQYF. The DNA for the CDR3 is TGTGCCACCCGGGAGGGGTCGGAGACCCAGTACTTC.

CDR3 in DNA: TGTGCCAGCAGTGTGGTCTCGCTAGTCTACGAGCAGTACTTC. Protein: CASSVVSLVYEQYF. This chain joins TRBV6-1 and TRBJ2-7; D uncertain. CDR1 and CDR2 from the germline V gene are MNHNS and SASEGT. V lost 4 bases, J lost 3 bases, and 13 bases lay in between. This CDR3 region has 14 residues.

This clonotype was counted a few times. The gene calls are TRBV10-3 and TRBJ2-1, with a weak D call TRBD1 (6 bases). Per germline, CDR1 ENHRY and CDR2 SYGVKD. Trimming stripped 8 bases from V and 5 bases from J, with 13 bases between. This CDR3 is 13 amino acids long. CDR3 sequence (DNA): TGTGCCATCCTGGACAGTAGAAACAATGAGCAGTTCTTC. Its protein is CAILDSRNNEQFF.

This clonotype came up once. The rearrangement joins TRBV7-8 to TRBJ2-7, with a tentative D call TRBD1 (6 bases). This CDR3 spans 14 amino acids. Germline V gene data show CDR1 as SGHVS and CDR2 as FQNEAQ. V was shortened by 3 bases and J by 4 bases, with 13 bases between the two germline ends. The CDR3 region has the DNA TGTGCCAGCAGCTTGGGCAGGGGATTGTACGAGCAGTACTTC. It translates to CASSLGRGLYEQYF.

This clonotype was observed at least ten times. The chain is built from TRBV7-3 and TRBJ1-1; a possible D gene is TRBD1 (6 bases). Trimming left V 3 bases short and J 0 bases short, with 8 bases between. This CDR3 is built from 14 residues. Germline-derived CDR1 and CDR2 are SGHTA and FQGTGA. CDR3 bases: TGTGCCAGCAGCTTGACAGGCATGAACACTGAAGCTTTCTTT. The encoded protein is CASSLTGMNTEAFF.

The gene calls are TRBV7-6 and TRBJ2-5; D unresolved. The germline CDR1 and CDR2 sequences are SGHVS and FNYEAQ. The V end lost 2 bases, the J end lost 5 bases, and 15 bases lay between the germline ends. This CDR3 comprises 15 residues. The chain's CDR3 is CASSLTRSLLETQYF. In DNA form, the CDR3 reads TGTGCCAGCAGCTTAACTCGATCGTTATTGGAGACCCAGTACTTC.

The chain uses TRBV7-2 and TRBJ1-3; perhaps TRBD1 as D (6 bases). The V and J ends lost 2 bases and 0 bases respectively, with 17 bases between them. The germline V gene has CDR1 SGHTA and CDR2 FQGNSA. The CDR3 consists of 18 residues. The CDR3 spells CASSLQGPQSYSGNTIYF. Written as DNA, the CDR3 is TGTGCCAGCAGCTTACAGGGGCCTCAGTCATACTCTGGAAACACCATATATTTT.

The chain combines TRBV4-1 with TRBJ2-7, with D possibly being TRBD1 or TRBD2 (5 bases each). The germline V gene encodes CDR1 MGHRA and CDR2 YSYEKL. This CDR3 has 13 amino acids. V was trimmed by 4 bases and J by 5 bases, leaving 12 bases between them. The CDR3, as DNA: TGCGCCAGCAGCCGGCAAAGGGACGACGAGCAGTACTTC. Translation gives CASSRQRDDEQYF.

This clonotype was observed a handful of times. The DNA of the CDR3 is TGTGCCAGCAGTCTAGGGACAGGGGACAATCAGCCCCAGCATTTT. It translates to CASSLGTGDNQPQHF. The rearrangement uses TRBV27 and TRBJ1-5; TRBD1 matches at 10 bases. The CDR3 runs to 15 residues. CDR1 and CDR2 from the germline V gene are MNHEY and SMNVEV (reference sequence). V gave up 5 bases and J gave up 3 bases; unmatched junction bases: 4.

The CDR3 loop reads CSARDDRSLREQYF. The CDR3 DNA sequence: TGCAGTGCTAGAGACGACAGGAGTCTTCGGGAGCAGTACTTC. The V and J genes are TRBV20-1 and TRBJ2-7, with D perhaps TRBD1 (6 bases). CDR1 and CDR2 (germline): DFQATT, SNEGSKA (reference sequence). Trimming pared 0 bases from V and 7 bases from J, leaving 16 bases between. This CDR3 comprises 14 residues.